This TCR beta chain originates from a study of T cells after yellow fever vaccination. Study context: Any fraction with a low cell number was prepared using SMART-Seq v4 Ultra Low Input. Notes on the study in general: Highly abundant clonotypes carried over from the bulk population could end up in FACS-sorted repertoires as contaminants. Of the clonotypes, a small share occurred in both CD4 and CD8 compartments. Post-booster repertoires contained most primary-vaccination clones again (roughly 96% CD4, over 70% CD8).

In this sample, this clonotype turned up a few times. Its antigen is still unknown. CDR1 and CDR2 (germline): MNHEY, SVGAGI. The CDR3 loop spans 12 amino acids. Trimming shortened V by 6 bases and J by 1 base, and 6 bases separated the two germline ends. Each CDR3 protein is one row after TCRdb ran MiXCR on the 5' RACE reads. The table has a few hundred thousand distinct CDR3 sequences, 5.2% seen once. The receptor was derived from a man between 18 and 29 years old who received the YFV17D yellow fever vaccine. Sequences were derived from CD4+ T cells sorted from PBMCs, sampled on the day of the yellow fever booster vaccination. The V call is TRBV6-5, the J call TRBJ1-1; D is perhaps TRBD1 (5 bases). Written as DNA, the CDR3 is TGTGCCAGCAGGACAGCGAACACTGAAGCTTTCTTT. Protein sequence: CASRTANTEAFF.